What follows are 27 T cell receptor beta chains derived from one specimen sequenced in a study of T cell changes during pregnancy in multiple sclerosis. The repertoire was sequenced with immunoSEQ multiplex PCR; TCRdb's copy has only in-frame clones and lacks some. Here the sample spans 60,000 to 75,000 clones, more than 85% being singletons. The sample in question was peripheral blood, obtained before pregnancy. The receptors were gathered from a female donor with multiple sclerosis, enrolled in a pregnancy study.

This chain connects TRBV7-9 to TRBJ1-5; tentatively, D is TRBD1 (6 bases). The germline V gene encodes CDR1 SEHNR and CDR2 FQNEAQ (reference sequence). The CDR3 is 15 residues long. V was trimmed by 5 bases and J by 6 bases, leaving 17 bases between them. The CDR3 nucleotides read TGTGCCAGCAGCGCCCCAGGGGCGCCGGGTCAGCCCCAGCATTTT. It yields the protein CASSAPGAPGQPQHF.

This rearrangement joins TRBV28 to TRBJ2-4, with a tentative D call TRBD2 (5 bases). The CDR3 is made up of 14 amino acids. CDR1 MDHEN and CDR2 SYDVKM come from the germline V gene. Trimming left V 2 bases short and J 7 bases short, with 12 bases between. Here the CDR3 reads CASSLAGAENIQYF. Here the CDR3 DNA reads TGTGCCAGCAGTTTAGCGGGCGCAGAGAACATTCAGTACTTC.

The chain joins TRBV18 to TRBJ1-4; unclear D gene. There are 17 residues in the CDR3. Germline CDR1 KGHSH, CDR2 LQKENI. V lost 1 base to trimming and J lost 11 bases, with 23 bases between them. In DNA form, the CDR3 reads TGTGCCAGCTCACCACAAGACGGTGCGCATTTAGGGAGCAAACTGTTTTTT. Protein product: CASSPQDGAHLGSKLFF.

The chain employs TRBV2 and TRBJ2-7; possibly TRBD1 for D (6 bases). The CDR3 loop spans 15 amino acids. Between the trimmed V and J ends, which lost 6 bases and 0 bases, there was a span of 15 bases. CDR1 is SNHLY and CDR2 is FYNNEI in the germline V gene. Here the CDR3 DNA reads TGTGCCAGCAGACCTGACAGGAGAAGCTCCTACGAGCAGTACTTC. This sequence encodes CASRPDRRSSYEQYF.

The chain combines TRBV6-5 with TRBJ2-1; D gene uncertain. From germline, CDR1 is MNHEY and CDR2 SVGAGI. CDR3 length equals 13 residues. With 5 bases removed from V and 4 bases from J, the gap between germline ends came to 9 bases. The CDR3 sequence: CASSNINYNEQFF. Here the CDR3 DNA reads TGTGCCAGCAGTAACATCAATTACAATGAGCAGTTCTTC.

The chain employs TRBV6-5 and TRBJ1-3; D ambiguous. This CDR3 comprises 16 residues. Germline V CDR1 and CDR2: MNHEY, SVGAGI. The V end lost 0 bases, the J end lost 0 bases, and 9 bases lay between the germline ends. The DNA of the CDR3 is TGTGCCAGCAGTTACTCGAGGAGTTTCTCTGGAAACACCATATATTTT. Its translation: CASSYSRSFSGNTIYF.

CDR3 loop: CAISSEGYGYTF. CDR3 coding DNA: TGTGCCATCAGTTCCGAGGGTTATGGCTACACCTTC. This chain links TRBV10-3 with TRBJ1-2; D is ambiguous. Trimming removed 5 bases from V and 5 bases from J, with 9 bases in between. CDR3 length: 12 residues. The germline V gene has CDR1 ENHRY and CDR2 SYGVKD.

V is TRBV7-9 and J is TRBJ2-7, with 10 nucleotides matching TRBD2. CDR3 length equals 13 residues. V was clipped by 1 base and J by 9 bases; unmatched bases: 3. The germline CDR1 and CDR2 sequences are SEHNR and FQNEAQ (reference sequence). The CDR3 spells CASSLGGLALQYF. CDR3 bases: TGTGCCAGCAGCTTAGGGGGACTAGCGTTGCAGTACTTC.

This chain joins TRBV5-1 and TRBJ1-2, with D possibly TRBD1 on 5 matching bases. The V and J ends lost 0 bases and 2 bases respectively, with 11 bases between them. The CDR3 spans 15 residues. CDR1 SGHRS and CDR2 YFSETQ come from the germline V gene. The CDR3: CASSLEGRQNYGYTF. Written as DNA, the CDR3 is TGCGCCAGCAGCTTGGAGGGCAGACAGAACTATGGCTACACCTTC.

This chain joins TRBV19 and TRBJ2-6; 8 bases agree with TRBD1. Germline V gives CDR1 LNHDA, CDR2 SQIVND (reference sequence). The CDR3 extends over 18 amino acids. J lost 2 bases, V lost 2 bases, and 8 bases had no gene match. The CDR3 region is CASSIHWVRGPGANVLTF. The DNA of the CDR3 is TGTGCCAGTAGTATACATTGGGTCAGGGGGCCTGGGGCCAACGTCCTGACTTTC.

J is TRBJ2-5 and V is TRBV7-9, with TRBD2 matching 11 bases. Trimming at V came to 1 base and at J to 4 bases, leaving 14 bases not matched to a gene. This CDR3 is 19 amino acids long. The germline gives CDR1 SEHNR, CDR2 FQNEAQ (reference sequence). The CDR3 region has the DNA TGTGCCAGCAGCTTAGAAGTAGCGGGGGGGCTAAAGTTGGCAGAGACCCAGTACTTC. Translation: CASSLEVAGGLKLAETQYF.

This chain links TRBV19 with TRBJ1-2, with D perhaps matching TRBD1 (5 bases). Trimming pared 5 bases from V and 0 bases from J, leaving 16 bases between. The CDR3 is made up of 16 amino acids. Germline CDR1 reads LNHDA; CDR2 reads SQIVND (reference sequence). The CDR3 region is CASSVRRQSPNYGYTF. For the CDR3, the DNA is TGTGCCAGTAGTGTCAGACGACAGAGCCCTAACTATGGCTACACCTTC.

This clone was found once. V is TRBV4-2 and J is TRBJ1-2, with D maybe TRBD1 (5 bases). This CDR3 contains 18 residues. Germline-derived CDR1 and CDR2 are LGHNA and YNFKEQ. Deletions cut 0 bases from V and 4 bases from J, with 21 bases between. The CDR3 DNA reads TGTGCCAGCAGCCAAGATCGGCAGGGAGGGTCGGTCGGCTATGGCTACACCTTC. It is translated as CASSQDRQGGSVGYGYTF.

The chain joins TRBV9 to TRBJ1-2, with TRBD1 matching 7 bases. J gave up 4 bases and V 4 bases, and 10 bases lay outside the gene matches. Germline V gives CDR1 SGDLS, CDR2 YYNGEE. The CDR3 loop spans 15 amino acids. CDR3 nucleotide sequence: TGTGCCAGCAGCCCTGGACAGGTATTAACCTATGGCTACACCTTC. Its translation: CASSPGQVLTYGYTF.

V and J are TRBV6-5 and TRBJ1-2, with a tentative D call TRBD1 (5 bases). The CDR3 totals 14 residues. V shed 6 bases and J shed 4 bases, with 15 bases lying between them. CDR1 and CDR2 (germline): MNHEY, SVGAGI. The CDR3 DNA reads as TGTGCCAGCAGCCCTGAACTGGGGGGCTATGGCTACACCTTC. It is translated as CASSPELGGYGYTF.

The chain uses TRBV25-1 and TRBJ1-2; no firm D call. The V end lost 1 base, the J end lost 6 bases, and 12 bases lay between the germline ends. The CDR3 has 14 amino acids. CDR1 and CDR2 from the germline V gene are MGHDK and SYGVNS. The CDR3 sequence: CASSELAAFDGYTF. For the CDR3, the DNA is TGTGCCAGCAGTGAATTAGCGGCGTTTGATGGCTACACCTTC.

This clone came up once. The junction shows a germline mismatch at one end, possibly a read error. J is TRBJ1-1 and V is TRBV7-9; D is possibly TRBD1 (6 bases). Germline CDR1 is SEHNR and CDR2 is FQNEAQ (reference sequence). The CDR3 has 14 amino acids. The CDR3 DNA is TGTGCCAGCATCTTAGAGGGGGGGGACCCTGAAGCTTTCTTT. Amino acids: CASILEGGDPEAFF.

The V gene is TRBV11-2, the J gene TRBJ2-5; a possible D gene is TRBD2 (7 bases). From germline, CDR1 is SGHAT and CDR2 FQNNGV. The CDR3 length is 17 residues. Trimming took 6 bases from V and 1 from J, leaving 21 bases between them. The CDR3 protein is CASRIPRGQAAQETQYF. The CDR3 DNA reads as TGTGCCAGCAGAATTCCGCGGGGGCAGGCAGCCCAAGAGACCCAGTACTTC.

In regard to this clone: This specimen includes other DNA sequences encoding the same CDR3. The CDR3: CASSSGGPNQPQHF. CDR3 bases: TGTGCCAGCAGTTCAGGGGGCCCTAATCAGCCCCAGCATTTT. The chain links TRBV27 to TRBJ1-5; 8 nucleotides match TRBD1. The junction had 3 bases not matched to a gene; V was cut back by 4 bases and J by 4 bases. Germline CDR1 MNHEY, CDR2 SMNVEV (reference sequence). This CDR3 spans 14 amino acids.

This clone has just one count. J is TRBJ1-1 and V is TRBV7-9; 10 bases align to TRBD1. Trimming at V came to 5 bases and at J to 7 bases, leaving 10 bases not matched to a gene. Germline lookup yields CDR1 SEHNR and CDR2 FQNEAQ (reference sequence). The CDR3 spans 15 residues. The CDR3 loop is CASSERDRGMDEAFF. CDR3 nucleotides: TGTGCCAGCAGCGAGAGGGACAGGGGCATGGATGAAGCTTTCTTT.

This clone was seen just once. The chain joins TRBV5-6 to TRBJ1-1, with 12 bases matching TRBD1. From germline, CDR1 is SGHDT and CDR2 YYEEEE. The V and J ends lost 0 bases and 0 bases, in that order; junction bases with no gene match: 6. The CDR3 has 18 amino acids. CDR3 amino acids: CASSLVRDRGRLNTEAFF. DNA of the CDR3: TGTGCCAGCAGCTTGGTAAGGGACAGGGGGCGTCTGAACACTGAAGCTTTCTTT. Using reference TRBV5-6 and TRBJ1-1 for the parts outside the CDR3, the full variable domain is DAGVTQSPTHLIKTRGQQVTLRCSPKSGHDTVSWYQQALGQGPQFIFQYYEEEERQRGNFPDRFSGHQFPNYSSELNVNALLLGDSALYLCASSLVRDRGRLNTEAFFGQGTRLTVV.

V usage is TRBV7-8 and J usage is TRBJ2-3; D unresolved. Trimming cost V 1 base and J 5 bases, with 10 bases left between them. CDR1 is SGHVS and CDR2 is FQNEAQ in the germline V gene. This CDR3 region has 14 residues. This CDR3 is CASSLGLNIDTQYF. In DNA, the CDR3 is TGTGCCAGCAGCTTAGGCCTTAACATAGATACGCAGTATTTT. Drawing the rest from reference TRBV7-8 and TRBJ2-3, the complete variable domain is GAGVSQSPRYKVAKRGQDVALRCDPISGHVSLFWYQQALGQGPEFLTYFQNEAQLDKSGLPSDRFFAERPEGSVSTLKIQRTQQEDSAVYLCASSLGLNIDTQYFGPGTRLTVL.

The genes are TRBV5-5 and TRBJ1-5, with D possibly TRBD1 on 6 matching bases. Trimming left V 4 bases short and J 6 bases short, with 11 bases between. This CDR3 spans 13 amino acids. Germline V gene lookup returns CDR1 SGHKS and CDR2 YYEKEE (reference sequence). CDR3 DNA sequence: TGTGCCAGCAGCCCCCAGGGGCGTCAGCCCCAGCATTTT. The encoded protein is CASSPQGRQPQHF. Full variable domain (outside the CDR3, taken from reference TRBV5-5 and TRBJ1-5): DAGVTQSPTHLIKTRGQQVTLRCSPISGHKSVSWYQQVLGQGPQFIFQYYEKEERGRGNFPDRFSARQFPNYSSELNVNALLLGDSALYLCASSPQGRQPQHFGDGTRLSIL.

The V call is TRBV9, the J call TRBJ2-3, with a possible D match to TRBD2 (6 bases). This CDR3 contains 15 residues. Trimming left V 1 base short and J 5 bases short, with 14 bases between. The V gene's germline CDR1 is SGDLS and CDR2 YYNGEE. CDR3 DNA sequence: TGTGCCAGCAGCGTACTGAATTCGGGGGTAGATACGCAGTATTTT. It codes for CASSVLNSGVDTQYF. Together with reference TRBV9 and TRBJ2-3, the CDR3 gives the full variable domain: DSGVTQTPKHLITATGQRVTLRCSPRSGDLSVYWYQQSLDQGLQFLIQYYNGEERAKGNILERFSAQQFPDLHSELNLSSLELGDSALYFCASSVLNSGVDTQYFGPGTRLTVL.

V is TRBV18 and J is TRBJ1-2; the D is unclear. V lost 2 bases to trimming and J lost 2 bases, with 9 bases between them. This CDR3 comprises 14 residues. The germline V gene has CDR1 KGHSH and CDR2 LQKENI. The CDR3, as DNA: TGTGCCAGCTCACCATCGCGGCAGAACTATGGCTACACCTTC. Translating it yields CASSPSRQNYGYTF.

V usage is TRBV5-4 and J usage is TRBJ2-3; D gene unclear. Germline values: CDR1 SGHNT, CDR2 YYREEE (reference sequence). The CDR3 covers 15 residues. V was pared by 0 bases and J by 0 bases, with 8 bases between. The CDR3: CASSLEWASTDTQYF. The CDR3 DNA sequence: TGTGCCAGCAGCTTGGAGTGGGCTAGCACAGATACGCAGTATTTT.

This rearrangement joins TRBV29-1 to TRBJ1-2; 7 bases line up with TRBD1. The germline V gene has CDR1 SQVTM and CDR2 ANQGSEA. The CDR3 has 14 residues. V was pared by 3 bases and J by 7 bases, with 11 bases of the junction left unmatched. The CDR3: CSVDPRQGWGGYTF. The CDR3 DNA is TGCAGCGTTGACCCACGACAGGGCTGGGGTGGCTACACCTTC.